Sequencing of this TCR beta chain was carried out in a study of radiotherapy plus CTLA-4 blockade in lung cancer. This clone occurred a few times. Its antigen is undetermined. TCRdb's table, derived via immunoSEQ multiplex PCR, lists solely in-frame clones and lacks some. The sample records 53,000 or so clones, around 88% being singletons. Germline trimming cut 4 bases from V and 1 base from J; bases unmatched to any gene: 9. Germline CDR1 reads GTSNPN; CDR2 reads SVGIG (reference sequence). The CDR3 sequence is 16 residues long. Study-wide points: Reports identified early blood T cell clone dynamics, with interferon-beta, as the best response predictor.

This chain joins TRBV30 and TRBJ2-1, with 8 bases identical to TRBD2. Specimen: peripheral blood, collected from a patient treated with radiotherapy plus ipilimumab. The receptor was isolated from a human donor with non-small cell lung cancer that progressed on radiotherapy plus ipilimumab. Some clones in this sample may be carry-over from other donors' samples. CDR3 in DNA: TGTGCCTGGAAACGACGAGCGGGAGAATCCTACAATGAGCAGTTCTTC. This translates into CAWKRRAGESYNEQFF.